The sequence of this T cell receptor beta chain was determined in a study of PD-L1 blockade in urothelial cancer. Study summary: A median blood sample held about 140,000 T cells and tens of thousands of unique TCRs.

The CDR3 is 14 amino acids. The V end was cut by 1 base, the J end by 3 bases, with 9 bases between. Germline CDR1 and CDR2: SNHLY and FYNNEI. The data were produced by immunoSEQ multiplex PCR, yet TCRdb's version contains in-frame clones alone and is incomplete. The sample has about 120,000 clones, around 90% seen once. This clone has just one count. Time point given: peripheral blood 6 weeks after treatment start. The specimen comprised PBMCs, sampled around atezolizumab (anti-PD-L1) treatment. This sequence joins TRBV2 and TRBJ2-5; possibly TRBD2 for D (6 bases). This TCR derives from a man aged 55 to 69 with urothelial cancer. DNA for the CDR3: TGTGCCAGCAGTGAAGGTTGGAGGGAAGAGACCCAGTACTTC. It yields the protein CASSEGWREETQYF. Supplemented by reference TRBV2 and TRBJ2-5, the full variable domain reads EPEVTQTPSHQVTQMGQEVILRCVPISNHLYFYWYRQILGQKVEFLVSFYNNEISEKSEIFDDQFSVERPDGSNFTLKIRSTKLEDSAMYFCASSEGWREETQYFGPGTRLLVL.